The clone carrying this T cell receptor beta chain was seen many times. Its antigen is unknown. Trimming cost V 0 bases and J 3 bases, with 18 bases left between them. CDR1 is SGHKS and CDR2 is YYEKEE in the germline V gene (reference sequence). The CDR3 covers 17 residues. The sample originates from a study of early T cells in non-severe SARS-CoV-2 infection. Whole-study context: The sequenced material was bulk RNA from unsorted whole blood, and its chains were unpaired. Study observations and caveats: Comparison of clonotypes with VDJdb favored anti-spike CD8 responses while missing private and CD4 specificities.

Unique molecular identifiers tagged individual cDNA molecules. TCRdb itself ran the 5' RACE reads through MiXCR, one entry per CDR3 protein. Counted here are tens of thousands of distinct CDR3 sequences, roughly 15% occurring once; the ten biggest clones make up around 1.5%. This sequence originates from an adult who was a healthcare worker with PCR-confirmed SARS-CoV-2 infection or an uninfected control (not recorded which). The chain has TRBV5-5 and TRBJ1-1; a possible D gene is TRBD1 (6 bases). Sequenced material: whole blood. CDR3 in amino acids: CASSLGEYRVGYTEAFF. CDR3 bases: TGTGCCAGCAGCTTGGGGGAATACAGGGTGGGGTACACTGAAGCTTTCTTT.